The entry below describes one T cell receptor (beta chain). The antigen is not known. When the RNA was reverse transcribed, random hexamers were used with an input of roughly 0.5 to 1 ug. Amplification of TCR beta CDR3 spanned 54 Vbeta and 13 Jbeta via immunoSEQ multiplex PCR. TCRdb reprocessed the immunoSEQ multiplex PCR reads via MiXCR and lists one record per CDR3 protein. The sample lists approximately 87,000 distinct CDR3 sequences; approximately 96% were seen once. The data belong to a study of CD8 T cells in Susac syndrome. Study-wide results and limits: Peak Susac CD8+ clonal expansion was seen in TEMRA cells and active patients.

Patients having Susac syndrome satisfied recently defined diagnostic criteria for definite or probable disease. TEMRA cells were FACS-enriched, and CD8+ and CD4+ T cells were isolated negatively. The CDR3 loop spans 13 amino acids. V gave up 3 bases and J gave up 9 bases, with 12 bases separating them. The V gene's germline CDR1 is MGHDK and CDR2 SYGVNS. The sample consisted of CD8+ T cells from PBMCs. This receptor was obtained from a human donor with Susac syndrome. The gene calls are TRBV25-1 and TRBJ2-1, with D hard to call. In nucleotides, the CDR3 is TGTGCCAGCAGTGAGGAAAAAAGGAGTGAGCAGTTCTTC. Protein sequence: CASSEEKRSEQFF.